These T cell receptor beta chains were read from a single sample in a study of T cell responses to AZD1222 COVID-19 vaccine. Using immunoSEQ multiplex PCR, the repertoire was profiled, and TCRdb retains in-frame clones only, with some absent. Among approximately 90,000 clones, 65% to 90% were seen once, and the ten largest hold approximately 8%. The sample here was peripheral blood, taken on day 0 of AZD1222 vaccination. Receptors were obtained from an adult in good health. Each CDR3 is given with its conserved first and last residue. Fields, in order: CDR3 protein, V gene.

cdr3_aa: CASSGTVRNIQYF; v_call: TRBV12-3/TRBV12-4
cdr3_aa: CASSQEDRVFYEQYF; v_call: TRBV4-1
cdr3_aa: CASSFISGRSYEQYF; v_call: TRBV27
cdr3_aa: CASSQTPGQPARGAFF; v_call: TRBV14
cdr3_aa: CASSLGRGGYEQYF; v_call: TRBV7-2
cdr3_aa: CASSLTGTTSSGNTIYF; v_call: TRBV28
cdr3_aa: CASSLTGEGYTF; v_call: TRBV28
cdr3_aa: CASSQRQSSYEQYF; v_call: TRBV11-2
cdr3_aa: CASSEFWVSGTGELFF; v_call: TRBV2
cdr3_aa: CASSQVGEGTDTQYF; v_call: TRBV3-1/TRBV3-2
cdr3_aa: CASSLRSGGVPLYEQYF; v_call: TRBV7-2
cdr3_aa: CASSPGTSGPSYNEQFF; v_call: TRBV11-3
cdr3_aa: CASSLGGTGPIEQYF; v_call: TRBV7-6
cdr3_aa: CASSTGALDNSPLHF; v_call: TRBV19
cdr3_aa: CASSLSDGAWSYEQYF; v_call: TRBV13
cdr3_aa: CASSYRVSSYNSPLHF; v_call: TRBV2
cdr3_aa: CASSEWVDYNEQFF; v_call: TRBV2
cdr3_aa: CASSEQGSKETQYF; v_call: TRBV10-2
cdr3_aa: CASSEAVPPGELFF; v_call: TRBV6-1
cdr3_aa: CASSLDSTYGYTF; v_call: TRBV18
cdr3_aa: CATSRGAGGTAPVGAFF; v_call: TRBV15
cdr3_aa: CASSLGASGTRDTQYF; v_call: TRBV5-6
cdr3_aa: CASSYGRYNEQFF; v_call: TRBV7-2
cdr3_aa: CASSLGSGPFSQHF; v_call: TRBV5-6
cdr3_aa: CASSWGTGAGNTIYF; v_call: TRBV5-8
cdr3_aa: CASSIRHTPQYF; v_call: TRBV5-6
cdr3_aa: CASSGTTLGTSAYEQYF; v_call: TRBV5-5
cdr3_aa: CASSDGQGDQPQHF; v_call: TRBV6-2/TRBV6-3
cdr3_aa: CASSKGQGAREKLFF; v_call: TRBV7-9
cdr3_aa: CASSPQQGVAFF; v_call: TRBV18
cdr3_aa: CASSEGPTFSSYEQYF; v_call: TRBV2
cdr3_aa: CASSFKWEGPYEQYF; v_call: TRBV28
cdr3_aa: CASNPDRELPLHF; v_call: TRBV19
cdr3_aa: CASRQSGTSTDTQYF; v_call: TRBV6-5
cdr3_aa: CASSFSPAGGSTDTQYF; v_call: TRBV28
cdr3_aa: CASSWGTSRTDTQYF; v_call: TRBV5-4
cdr3_aa: CASSLEGVRFNEQFF; v_call: TRBV11-3
cdr3_aa: CASTSGTSLSNEQFF; v_call: TRBV2
cdr3_aa: CATSVVGRELFF; v_call: TRBV24-1
cdr3_aa: CASSDRDESRAQHF; v_call: TRBV28
cdr3_aa: CASSFGGKETQYF; v_call: TRBV6-5
cdr3_aa: CASSDPQGNNSPLHF; v_call: TRBV10-2